This T cell receptor beta chain is drawn from a study of shared clonotypes between healthy human individuals. Findings and limits, study-wide: Unshared clonotypes carried lower generation probabilities than those common to all four donors. In this cohort, only blood was sampled, and tissue repertoires likely differ. Clonotype sharing among donors was expected to depend on sequencing depth.

CD45RA-negative memory and CD45RA+ naive subsets were split from the CD4+ cells. V shed 5 bases and J 9 bases; nucleotides not matched to a gene: 13. The CDR3 covers 15 residues. CDR1 and CDR2 from the germline V gene are MDHEN and SYDVKM. A word on this clone: Its antigen is as yet unknown.

Sequencing was performed with immunoSEQ multiplex PCR; in TCRdb, only in-frame clones are kept and a portion is missing. The data show millions of clones, roughly 93% seen once. The rearrangement links TRBV28 to TRBJ2-4; 7 bases align to TRBD2. What was sequenced was naive CD4+ T cells from PBMCs. Subset defined: CD45RA+ positively selected. The sequence was collected from a man between 18 and 35 years old in good health. Some clones in this sample may be carry-over from other donors' samples. The CDR3 coding sequence is TGTGCCAGCAGTCCCTACAGAGCCGGGAGGATCATTCAGTACTTC. Translated: CASSPYRAGRIIQYF.